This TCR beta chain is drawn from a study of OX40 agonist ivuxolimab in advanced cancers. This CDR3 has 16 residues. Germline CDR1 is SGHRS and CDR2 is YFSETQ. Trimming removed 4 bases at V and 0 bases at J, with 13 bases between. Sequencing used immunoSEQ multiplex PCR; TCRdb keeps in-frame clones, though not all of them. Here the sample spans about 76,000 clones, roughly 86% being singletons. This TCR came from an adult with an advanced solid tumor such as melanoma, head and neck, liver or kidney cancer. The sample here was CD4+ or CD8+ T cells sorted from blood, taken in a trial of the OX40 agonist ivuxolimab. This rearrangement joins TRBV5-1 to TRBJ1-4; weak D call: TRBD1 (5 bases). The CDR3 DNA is TGCGCCAGCAGCCCGGGGGGGTCTACAACTAATGAAAAACTGTTTTTT. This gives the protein CASSPGGSTTNEKLFF.